This TCR beta chain was obtained from a study of siplizumab effects on memory and regulatory T cells. TCRdb's copy holds only in-frame clones and misses some; the assay was immunoSEQ multiplex PCR. Here the sample spans roughly 92,000 clones, around 94% being singletons. This clone was observed once. Germline values: CDR1 GTSNPN, CDR2 SVGIG (reference sequence). The V end was cut by 2 bases, the J end by 4 bases, with 9 bases between. CDR3 size: 13 residues. Sequencing was done on a sample of non-Treg CD4+ T cells sorted from blood. The gene calls are TRBV30 and TRBJ1-5; D gene unclear. This sequence originates from a human donor in good health. The CDR3 reads CAWSSIGNQPQHF. The CDR3, as DNA: TGTGCCTGGAGTTCCATCGGGAATCAGCCCCAGCATTTT.